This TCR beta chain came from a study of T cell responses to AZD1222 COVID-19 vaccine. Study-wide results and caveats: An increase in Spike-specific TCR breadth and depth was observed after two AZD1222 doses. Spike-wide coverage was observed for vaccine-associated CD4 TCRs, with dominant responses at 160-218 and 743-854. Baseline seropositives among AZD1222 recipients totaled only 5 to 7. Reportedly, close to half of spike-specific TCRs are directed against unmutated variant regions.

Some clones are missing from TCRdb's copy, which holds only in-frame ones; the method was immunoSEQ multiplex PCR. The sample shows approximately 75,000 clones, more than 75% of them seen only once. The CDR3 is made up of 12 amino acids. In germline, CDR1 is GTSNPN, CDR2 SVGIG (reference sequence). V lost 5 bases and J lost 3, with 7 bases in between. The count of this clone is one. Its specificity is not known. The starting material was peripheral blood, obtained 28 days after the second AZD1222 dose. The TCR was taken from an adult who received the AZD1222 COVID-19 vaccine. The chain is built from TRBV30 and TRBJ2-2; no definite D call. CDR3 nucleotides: TGTGCCTGGGGGCCGGACACCGGGGAGCTGTTTTTT. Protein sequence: CAWGPDTGELFF.